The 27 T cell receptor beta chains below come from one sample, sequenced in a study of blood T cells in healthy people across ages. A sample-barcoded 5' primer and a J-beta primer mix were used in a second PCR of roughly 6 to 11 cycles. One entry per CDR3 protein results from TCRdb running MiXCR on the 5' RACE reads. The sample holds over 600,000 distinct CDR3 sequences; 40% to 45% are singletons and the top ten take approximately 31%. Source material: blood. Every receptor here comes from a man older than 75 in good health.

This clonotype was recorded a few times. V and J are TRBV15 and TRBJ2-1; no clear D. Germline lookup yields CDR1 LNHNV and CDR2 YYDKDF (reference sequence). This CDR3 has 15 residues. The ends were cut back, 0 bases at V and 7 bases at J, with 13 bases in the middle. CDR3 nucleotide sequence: TGTGCCACCAGCAGAGACCCCCGCCCGGCTAATGAGCAGTTCTTC. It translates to CATSRDPRPANEQFF.

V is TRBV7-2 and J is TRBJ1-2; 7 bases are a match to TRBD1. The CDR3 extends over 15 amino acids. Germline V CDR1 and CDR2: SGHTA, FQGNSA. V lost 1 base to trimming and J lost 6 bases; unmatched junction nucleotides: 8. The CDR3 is CASSLGAGGHNGYTF. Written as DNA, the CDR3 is TGTGCCAGCAGCTTAGGTGCAGGGGGGCATAATGGCTACACCTTC.

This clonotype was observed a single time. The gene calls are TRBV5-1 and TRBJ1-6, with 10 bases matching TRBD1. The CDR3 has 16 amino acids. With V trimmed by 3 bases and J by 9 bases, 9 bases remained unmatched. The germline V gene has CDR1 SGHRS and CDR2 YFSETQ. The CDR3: CASSSGQGPVRSPLHF. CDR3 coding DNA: TGCGCCAGCAGCTCGGGACAGGGGCCCGTCCGTTCACCCCTCCACTTT.

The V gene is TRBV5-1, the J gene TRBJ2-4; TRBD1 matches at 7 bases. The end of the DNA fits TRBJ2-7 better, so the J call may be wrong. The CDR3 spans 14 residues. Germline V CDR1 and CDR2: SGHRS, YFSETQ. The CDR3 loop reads CASSLAQGRHEQYF. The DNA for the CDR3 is TGCGCCAGCAGCTTGGCACAGGGGAGACACGAGCAGTACTTC.

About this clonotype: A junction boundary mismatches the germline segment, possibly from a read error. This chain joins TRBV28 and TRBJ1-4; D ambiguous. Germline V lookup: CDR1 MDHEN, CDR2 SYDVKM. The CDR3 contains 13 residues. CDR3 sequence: CASRSSANGKLFF. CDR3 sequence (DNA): TGTGCCAGCAGGTCATCGGCTAATGGAAAACTGTTTTTT.

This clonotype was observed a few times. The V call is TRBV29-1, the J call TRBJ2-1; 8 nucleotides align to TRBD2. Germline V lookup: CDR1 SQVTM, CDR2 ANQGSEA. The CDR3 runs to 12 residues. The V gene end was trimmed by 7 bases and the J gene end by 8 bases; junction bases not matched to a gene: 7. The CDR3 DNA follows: TGCAGCGCGGGACTAGTCAAAGATGAGCAGTTCTTC. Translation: CSAGLVKDEQFF.

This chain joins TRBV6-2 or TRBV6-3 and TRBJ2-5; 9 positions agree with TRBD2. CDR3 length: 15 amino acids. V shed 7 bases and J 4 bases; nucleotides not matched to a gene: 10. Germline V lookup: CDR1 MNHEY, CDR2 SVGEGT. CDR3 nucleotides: TGTGCCAGCACCGAGCGGGGGGCGGGGCGAGAGACCCAGTACTTC. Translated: CASTERGAGRETQYF.

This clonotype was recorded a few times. CDR3 bases: TGCAGTGCTAATCATGGGAGCTCCTACGAGCAGTACTTC. It translates to CSANHGSSYEQYF. V usage is TRBV20-1 and J usage is TRBJ2-7, with D tentatively TRBD2 (5 bases). V gave up 4 bases and J gave up 0 bases, with 10 bases separating them. The CDR3 extends over 13 amino acids. Germline V gives CDR1 DFQATT, CDR2 SNEGSKA (reference sequence).

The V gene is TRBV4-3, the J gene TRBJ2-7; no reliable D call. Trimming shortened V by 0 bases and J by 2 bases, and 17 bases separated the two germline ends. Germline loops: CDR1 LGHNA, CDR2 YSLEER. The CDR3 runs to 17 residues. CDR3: CASSQELPNITPYEQYF. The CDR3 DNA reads TGCGCCAGCAGCCAAGAACTTCCGAACATAACACCCTACGAGCAGTACTTC.

Here the CDR3 reads CASSQGRAEAFF. CDR3 DNA sequence: TGTGCCAGCAGCCAAGGCAGGGCTGAAGCTTTCTTT. V gene TRBV4-2 combines with J gene TRBJ1-1, with D possibly TRBD1 on 5 matching bases. Germline V gene lookup returns CDR1 LGHNA and CDR2 YNFKEQ. V was clipped by 1 base and J by 6 bases, with 6 bases between them. The CDR3 consists of 12 residues.

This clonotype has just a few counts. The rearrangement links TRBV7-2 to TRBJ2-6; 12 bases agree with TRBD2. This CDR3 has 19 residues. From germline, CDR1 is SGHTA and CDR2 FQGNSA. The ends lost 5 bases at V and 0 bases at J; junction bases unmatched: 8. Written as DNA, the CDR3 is TGTGCCAGCAGCGTACCACTAGCGGGGGGATCCTCTGGGGCCAACGTCCTGACTTTC. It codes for CASSVPLAGGSSGANVLTF. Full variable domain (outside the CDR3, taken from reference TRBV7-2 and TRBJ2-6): GAGVSQSPSNKVTEKGKDVELRCDPISGHTALYWYRQSLGQGLEFLIYFQGNSAPDKSGLPSDRFSAERTGGSVSTLTIQRTQQEDSAVYLCASSVPLAGGSSGANVLTFGAGSRLTVL.

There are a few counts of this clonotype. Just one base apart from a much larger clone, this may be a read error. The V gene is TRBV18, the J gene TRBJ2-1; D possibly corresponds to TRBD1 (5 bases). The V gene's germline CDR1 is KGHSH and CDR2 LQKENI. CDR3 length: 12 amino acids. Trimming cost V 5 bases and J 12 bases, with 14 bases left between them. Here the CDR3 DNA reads TGTGCCAGCTCAACAGGAACTGATGGGCAGTTCTTC. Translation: CASSTGTDGQFF.

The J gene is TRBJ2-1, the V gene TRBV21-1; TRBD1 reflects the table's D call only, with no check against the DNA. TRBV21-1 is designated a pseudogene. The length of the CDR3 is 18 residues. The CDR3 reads CASSKEQGYGRACNEQFF. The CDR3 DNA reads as TGTGCCAGCAGCAAAGAACAGGGTTACGGGAGGGCCTGCAATGAGCAGTTCTTC.

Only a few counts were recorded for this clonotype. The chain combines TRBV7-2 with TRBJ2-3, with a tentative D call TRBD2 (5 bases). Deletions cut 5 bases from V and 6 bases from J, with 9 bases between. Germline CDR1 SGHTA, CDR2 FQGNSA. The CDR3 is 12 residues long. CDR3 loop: CASSQQRDTQYF. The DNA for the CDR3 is TGTGCCAGCAGCCAACAGCGGGATACGCAGTATTTT. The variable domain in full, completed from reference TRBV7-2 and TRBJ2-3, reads GAGVSQSPSNKVTEKGKDVELRCDPISGHTALYWYRQSLGQGLEFLIYFQGNSAPDKSGLPSDRFSAERTGGSVSTLTIQRTQQEDSAVYLCASSQQRDTQYFGPGTRLTVL.

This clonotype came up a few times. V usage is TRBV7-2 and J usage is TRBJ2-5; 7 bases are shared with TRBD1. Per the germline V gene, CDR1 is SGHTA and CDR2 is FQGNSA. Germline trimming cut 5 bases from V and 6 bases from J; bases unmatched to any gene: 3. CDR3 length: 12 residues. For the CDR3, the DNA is TGTGCCAGCAGCGCACAGGGGAAGACCCAGTACTTC. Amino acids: CASSAQGKTQYF.

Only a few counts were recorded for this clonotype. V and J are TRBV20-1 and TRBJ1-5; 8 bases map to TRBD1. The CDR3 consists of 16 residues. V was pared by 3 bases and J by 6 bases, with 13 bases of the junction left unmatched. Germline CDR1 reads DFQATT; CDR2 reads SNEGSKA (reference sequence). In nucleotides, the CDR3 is TGCAGTGCTAGGACTCCCACAGGGGGTGGTTCTCAGCCCCAGCATTTT. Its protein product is CSARTPTGGGSQPQHF.

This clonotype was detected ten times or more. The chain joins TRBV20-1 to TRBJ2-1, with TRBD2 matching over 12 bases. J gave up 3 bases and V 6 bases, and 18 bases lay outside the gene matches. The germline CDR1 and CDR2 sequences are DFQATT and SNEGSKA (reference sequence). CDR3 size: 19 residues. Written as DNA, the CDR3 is TGCAGTGCAACTACCTATGTAGGACTAGCGGGGACTAACTACAATGAGCAGTTCTTC. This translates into CSATTYVGLAGTNYNEQFF.

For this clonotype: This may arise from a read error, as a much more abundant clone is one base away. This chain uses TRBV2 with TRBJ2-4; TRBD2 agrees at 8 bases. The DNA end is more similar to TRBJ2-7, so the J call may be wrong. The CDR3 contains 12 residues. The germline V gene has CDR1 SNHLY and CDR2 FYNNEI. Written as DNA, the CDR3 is TGTGCCTGCACCGGGACTAGATACGAGCAGTACTTC. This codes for CACTGTRYEQYF.

The CDR3, as DNA: TGTGCCAGCAGGCGCCCAGGATCCACAGATACGCAGTATTTT. Protein product: CASRRPGSTDTQYF. This rearrangement joins TRBV7-2 to TRBJ2-3, with unresolved D. Trimming left V 6 bases short and J 2 bases short, with 12 bases between. CDR1 is SGHTA, CDR2 FQGNSA, per germline. This CDR3 is built from 14 residues.

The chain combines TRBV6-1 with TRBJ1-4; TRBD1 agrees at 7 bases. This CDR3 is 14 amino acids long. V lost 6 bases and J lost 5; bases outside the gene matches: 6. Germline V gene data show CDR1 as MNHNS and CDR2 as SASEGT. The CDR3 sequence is CASRVGTANEKLFF. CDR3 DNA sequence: TGTGCCAGCAGGGTTGGGACAGCGAATGAAAAACTGTTTTTT.

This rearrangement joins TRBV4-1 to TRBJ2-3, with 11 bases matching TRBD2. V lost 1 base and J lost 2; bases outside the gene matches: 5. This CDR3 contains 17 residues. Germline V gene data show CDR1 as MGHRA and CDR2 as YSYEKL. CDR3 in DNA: TGCGCCAGCAGCCAAGGGCGGGGACTAGCGGTCACAGATACGCAGTATTTT. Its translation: CASSQGRGLAVTDTQYF.

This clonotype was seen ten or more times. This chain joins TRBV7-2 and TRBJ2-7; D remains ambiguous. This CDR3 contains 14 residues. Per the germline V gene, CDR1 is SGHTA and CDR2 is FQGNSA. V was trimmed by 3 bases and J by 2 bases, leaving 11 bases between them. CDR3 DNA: TGTGCCAGCAGCTTTGCAGATCCGCCCTACGAGCAGTACTTC. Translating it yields CASSFADPPYEQYF.

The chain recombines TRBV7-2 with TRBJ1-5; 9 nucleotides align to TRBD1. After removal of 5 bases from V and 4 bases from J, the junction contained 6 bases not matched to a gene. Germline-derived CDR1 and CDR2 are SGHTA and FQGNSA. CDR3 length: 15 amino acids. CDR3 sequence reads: CASSPGTGNNQPQHF. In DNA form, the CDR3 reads TGTGCCAGCAGCCCTGGGACAGGGAATAATCAGCCCCAGCATTTT.

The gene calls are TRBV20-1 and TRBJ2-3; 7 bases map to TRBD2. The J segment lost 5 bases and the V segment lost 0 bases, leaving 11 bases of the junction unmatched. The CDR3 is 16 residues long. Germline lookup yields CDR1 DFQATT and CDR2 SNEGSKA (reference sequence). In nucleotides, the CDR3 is TGCAGTGCTAGAGATACGGCGGGGGTGAGCCTAGATACGCAGTATTTT. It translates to CSARDTAGVSLDTQYF.

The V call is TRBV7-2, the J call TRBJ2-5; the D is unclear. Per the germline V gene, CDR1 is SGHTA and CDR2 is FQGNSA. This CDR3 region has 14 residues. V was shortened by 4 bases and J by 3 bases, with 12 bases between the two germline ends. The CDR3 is CTSSSLVGKETQYF. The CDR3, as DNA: TGTACCAGCAGCTCCCTCGTAGGGAAAGAGACCCAGTACTTC.

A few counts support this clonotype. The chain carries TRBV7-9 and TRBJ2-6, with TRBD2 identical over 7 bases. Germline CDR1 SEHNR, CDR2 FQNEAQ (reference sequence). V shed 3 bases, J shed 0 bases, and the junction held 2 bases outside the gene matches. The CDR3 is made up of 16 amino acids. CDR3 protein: CASSFGGNSGANVLTF. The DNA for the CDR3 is TGTGCCAGCAGCTTCGGGGGGAACTCTGGGGCCAACGTCCTGACTTTC.

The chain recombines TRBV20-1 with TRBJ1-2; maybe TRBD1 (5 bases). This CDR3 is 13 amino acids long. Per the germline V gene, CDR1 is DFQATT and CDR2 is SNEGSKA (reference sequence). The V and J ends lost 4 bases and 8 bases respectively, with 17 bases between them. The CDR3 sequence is CSAINLGGDGYTF. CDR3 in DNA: TGCAGTGCTATTAATCTAGGTGGGGACGGCTACACCTTC.